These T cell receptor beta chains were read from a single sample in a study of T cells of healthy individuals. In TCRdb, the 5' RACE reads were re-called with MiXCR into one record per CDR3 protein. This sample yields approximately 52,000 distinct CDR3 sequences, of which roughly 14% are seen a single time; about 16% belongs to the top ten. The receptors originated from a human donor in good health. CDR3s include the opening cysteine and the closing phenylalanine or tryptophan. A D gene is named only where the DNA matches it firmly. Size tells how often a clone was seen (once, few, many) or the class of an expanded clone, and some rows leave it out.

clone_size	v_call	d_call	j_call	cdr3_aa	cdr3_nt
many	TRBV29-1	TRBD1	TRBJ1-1	CSARQGPSTEAFF	TGCAGCGCCCGACAGGGGCCTAGCACTGAAGCTTTCTTT
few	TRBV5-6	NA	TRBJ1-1	CASSLAGTGTEAFF	TGTGCCAGCAGCTTGGCAGGCACGGGCACTGAAGCTTTCTTT
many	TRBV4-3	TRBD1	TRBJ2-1	CASSQRVIGTGFVVTYNEQFF	TGCGCCAGCAGCCAGAGGGTAATAGGGACAGGGTTTGTCGTCACCTACAATGAGCAGTTCTTC
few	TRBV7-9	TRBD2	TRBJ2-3	CASSLGLAERTDTQYF	TGTGCCAGCAGCTTAGGACTAGCGGAGAGGACAGATACGCAGTATTTT
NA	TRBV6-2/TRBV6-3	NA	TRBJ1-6	CASQEPNSPLHF	TGTGCCAGCCAGGAGCCTAATTCACCCCTCCACTTT
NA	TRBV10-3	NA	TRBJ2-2	CAIKRGEANTGELFF	TGTGCCATCAAACGGGGAGAGGCGAACACCGGGGAGCTGTTTTTT
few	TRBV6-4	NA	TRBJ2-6	CASSPSGSGANVLTF	TGTGCCAGCAGTCCCTCGGGATCTGGGGCCAACGTCCTGACTTTC
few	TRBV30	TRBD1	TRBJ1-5	CAWKAGGSGNQPQHF	TGTGCCTGGAAGGCAGGGGGATCGGGCAATCAGCCCCAGCATTTT
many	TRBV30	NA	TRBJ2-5	CAWSLGETQYF	TGTGCCTGGAGCCTTGGGGAGACCCAGTACTTC
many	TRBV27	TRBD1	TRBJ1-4	CASGLQGVGEKLFF	TGTGCCAGCGGACTGCAGGGGGTAGGCGAAAAACTGTTTTTT
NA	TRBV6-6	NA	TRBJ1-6	CASSRTGSRDSPLHF	TGTGCCAGCAGTCGAACCGGGTCGAGAGATTCACCCCTCCACTTT
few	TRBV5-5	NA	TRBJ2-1	CASSLVGTLGYNEQFF	TGTGCCAGCAGCTTGGTCGGGACCCTGGGATACAATGAGCAGTTCTTC
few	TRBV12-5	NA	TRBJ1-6	CASGRSQSPLHF	TGTGCTAGTGGGCGGTCGCAATCACCCCTCCACTTT
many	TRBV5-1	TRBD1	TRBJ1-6	CASSRDRDMGSPLHF	TGCGCCAGCAGCCGGGACAGGGACATGGGGTCACCCCTCCACTTT
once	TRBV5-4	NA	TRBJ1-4	CASSLKGEKLFF	TGTGCCAGCAGCTTGAAGGGAGAAAAACTGTTTTTT
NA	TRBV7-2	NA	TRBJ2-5	CASSLSRTVETQYF	TGTGCCAGCAGCTTATCGCGGACAGTGGAGACCCAGTACTTC
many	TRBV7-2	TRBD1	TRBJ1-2	CASSLTGDYGYTF	TGTGCCAGCAGCCTAACAGGGGACTATGGCTACACCTTC
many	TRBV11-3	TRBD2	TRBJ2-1	CASSSGGPSAEQFF	TGTGCCAGCAGCTCGGGGGGGCCTTCGGCTGAGCAGTTCTTC
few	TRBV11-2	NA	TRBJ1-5	CASSFGTSNQPQHF	TGTGCCAGCAGCTTTGGTACGAGTAATCAGCCCCAGCATTTT
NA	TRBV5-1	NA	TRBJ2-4	CASSLTVREGNIQYF	TGCGCCAGCAGCTTGACCGTGAGGGAAGGAAACATTCAGTACTTC
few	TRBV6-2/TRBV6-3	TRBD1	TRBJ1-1	CASSYSPRTGEITNTEAFF	TGTGCCAGCAGTTACTCACCCCGGACAGGGGAAATTACGAACACTGAAGCTTTCTTT
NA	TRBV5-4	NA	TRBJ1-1	CASSLGLGNTEAFF	TGTGCCAGCAGCTTGGGACTAGGGAACACTGAAGCTTTCTTT
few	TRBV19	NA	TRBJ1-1	CASTLGRTQNTEAFF	TGTGCCAGTACCCTGGGAAGGACACAGAACACTGAAGCTTTCTTT
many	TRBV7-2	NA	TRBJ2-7	CASSSNLHRTYEQYF	TGTGCCAGCAGCTCCAACTTGCATCGAACCTACGAGCAGTACTTC
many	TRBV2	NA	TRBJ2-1	CARYRSSYNEQFF	TGTGCCAGATACAGGAGCTCCTACAATGAGCAGTTCTTC
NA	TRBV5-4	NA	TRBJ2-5	CASSPPDGETQYF	TGTGCCAGCAGCCCGCCCGATGGCGAGACCCAGTACTTC
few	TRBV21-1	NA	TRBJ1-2	CASHGRDYTF	TGTGCCAGCCACGGGAGGGACTACACCTTC
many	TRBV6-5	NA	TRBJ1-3	CASSYAISPGNTIYF	TGTGCCAGCAGTTACGCCATTTCGCCGGGAAACACCATATATTTT
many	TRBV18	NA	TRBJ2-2	CASSHPGTVNTGELFF	TGTGCCAGCTCTCATCCCGGGACGGTGAACACCGGGGAGCTGTTTTTT
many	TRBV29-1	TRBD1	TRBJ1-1	CSVPPGQGAEAFF	TGCAGCGTGCCCCCGGGACAGGGGGCTGAAGCTTTCTTT
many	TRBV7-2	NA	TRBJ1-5	CASSSAAVNQPQHF	TGTGCCAGCAGCTCCGCGGCAGTCAATCAGCCCCAGCATTTT
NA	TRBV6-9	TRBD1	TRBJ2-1	CASSYGTGGRGEQFF	TGTGCCAGCAGTTATGGGACAGGGGGACGGGGGGAGCAGTTCTTC